This TCR beta chain appears in the sequencing data of a study of blood T cell repertoires in COVID-19. Only in-frame clones appear in the TCRdb table, and some are missing; sequencing was by immunoSEQ multiplex PCR. The table includes over 300,000 clones, around 89% detected once. Participants, about 18 to 95 years old, spanned some 23 US areas. Symptom resolution, clearance, or two negative PCRs marked the recovered donors of Cohort 3. In germline, CDR1 is MDHEN, CDR2 SYDVKM. This CDR3 comprises 14 residues. With 2 bases removed from V and 8 bases from J, the gap between germline ends came to 15 bases.

The specimen was PBMCs or T cells enriched from blood (not recorded which). This TCR derives from a woman aged 40 to 50 who had recovered from COVID-19. This chain connects TRBV28 to TRBJ1-2, with a tentative D call TRBD1 (6 bases). The CDR3 DNA reads as TGTGCCAGCAGTTTAAGCCCACAGGGCTGGGGCTACACCTTC. Its translation: CASSLSPQGWGYTF.